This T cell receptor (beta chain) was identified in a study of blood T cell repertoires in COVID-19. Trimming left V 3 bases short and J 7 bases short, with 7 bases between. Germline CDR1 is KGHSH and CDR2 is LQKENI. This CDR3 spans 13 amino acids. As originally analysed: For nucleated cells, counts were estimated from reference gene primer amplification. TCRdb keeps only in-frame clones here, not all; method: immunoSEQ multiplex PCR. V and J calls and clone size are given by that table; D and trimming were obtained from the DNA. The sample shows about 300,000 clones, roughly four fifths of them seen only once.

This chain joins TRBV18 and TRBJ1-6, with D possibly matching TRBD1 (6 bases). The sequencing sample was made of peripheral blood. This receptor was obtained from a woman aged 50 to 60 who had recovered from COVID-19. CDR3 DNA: TGTGCCAGCTCACCTGACAGGAATTCACCCCTCCACTTT. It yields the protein CASSPDRNSPLHF.